A selection of T cell receptor beta chains follows, all from one sample in a study of T cell repertoires in cytomegalovirus infection. TCRdb reprocessed the reads with MiXCR, giving one entry per CDR3 protein. This sample has roughly 640,000 distinct CDR3 sequences; roughly 24% occur once, and the top ten carry under 8.5%. Sequencing was performed on CD8+ T cells from PBMCs. These receptor sequences come from a human donor in good health (CMV status not recorded). Some clones in this sample may be carry-over from other donors' samples. CDR3s leave out the opening cysteine and the closing phenylalanine or tryptophan.

V,J,CDR3
TRBV29-1,TRBJ2-1,SVVGPAPNYNEQF
TRBV10-3,TRBJ1-2,AISEPDRGPRGGYT
TRBV10-3,TRBJ2-3,AIRTTLTRDRAPTDTQY
TRBV29-1,TRBJ2-1,SVEGVDSSYNEQF
TRBV2,TRBJ2-3,ASSEITSGVSTDTQY
TRBV29-1,TRBJ2-1,SALAGGLDNEQF
TRBV7-6,TRBJ1-2,ASSPGRQNYGYT
TRBV7-9,TRBJ2-5,ASRDVGETQY
TRBV12-3/TRBV12-4,TRBJ1-2,VTMVGADYGYT
TRBV7-6,TRBJ2-5,ASSSGPQGETQY
TRBV7-2,TRBJ2-5,ASSLRQEGWDPQETQY
TRBV20-1,TRBJ1-2,SGGPTNYGYT
TRBV28,TRBJ2-6,ASSYPTISGANVLT
TRBV7-9,TRBJ1-2,TSSKQGTNYGYT
TRBV29-1,TRBJ2-7,SVEGGDSSYEQY
TRBV5-5,TRBJ1-1,ASSLAGNPTEAF
TRBV27,TRBJ2-3,ASRDSADTQY
TRBV29-1,TRBJ1-2,SVERQGSHYGYT
TRBV28,TRBJ1-1,ASSLFGTGGTEAF
TRBV6-2/TRBV6-3,TRBJ2-2,ASSYRGQHTGELF
TRBV10-3,TRBJ2-7,AISERDRKDPRNYEQY
TRBV7-6,TRBJ2-3,ASSLVTGITDTQY
TRBV24-1,TRBJ2-1,ATSAAGAENEQF
TRBV7-6,TRBJ2-1,ASSLVVGTGESSYNEQF
TRBV6-2/TRBV6-3,TRBJ2-6,ASSYRTGSGANVLT
TRBV12-3/TRBV12-4,TRBJ2-7,ASSLSGSEQY
TRBV11-3,TRBJ2-1,ASSPRAVLSSYNEQF
TRBV20-1,TRBJ2-3,SAREWDLGVPDTQY
TRBV24-1,TRBJ2-1,ATRDGYNEQF
TRBV19,TRBJ2-3,ASSWQGALDTQY
TRBV29-1,TRBJ1-2,SAPQGGYGYT
TRBV7-9,TRBJ2-1,ASSSSRDRGYNEQF
TRBV29-1,TRBJ2-1,SVEEDHNEQF
TRBV11-2,TRBJ2-7,ASSPSTIPNEQY
TRBV7-9,TRBJ1-1,ASSDRAWNTEAF
TRBV7-8,TRBJ2-1,ASTRLGDEQF
TRBV7-9,TRBJ1-6,ASRSGQGINSPLH
TRBV29-1,TRBJ2-7,SVEGGTGLELYEQY
TRBV7-6,TRBJ1-2,ASSLVTGAAGYT
TRBV29-1,TRBJ2-4,SVGQGGNIQY
TRBV6-2/TRBV6-3,TRBJ1-2,ASSYGHDRAGYT
TRBV15,TRBJ2-1,ATSSRDRGHNEQF
TRBV7-9,TRBJ1-2,ASSPPLEGYT
TRBV7-6,TRBJ2-5,ASSSRLAGGPREETQY